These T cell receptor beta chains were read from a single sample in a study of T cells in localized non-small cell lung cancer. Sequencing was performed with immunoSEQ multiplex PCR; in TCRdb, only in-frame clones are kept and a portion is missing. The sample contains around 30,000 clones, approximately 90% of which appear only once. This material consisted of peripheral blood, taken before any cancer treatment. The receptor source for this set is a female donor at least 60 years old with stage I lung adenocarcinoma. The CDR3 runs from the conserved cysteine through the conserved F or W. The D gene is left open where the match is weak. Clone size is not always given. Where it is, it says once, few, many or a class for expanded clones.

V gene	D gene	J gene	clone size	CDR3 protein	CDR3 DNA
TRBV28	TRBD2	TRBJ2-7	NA	CASSLSAGALGLNEQYF	TGTGCCAGCAGTTTATCAGCGGGGGCCCTAGGTTTGAACGAGCAGTACTTC
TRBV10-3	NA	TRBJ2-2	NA	CAISVGGELFF	TGTGCCATCAGTGTCGGGGGGGAGCTGTTTTTT
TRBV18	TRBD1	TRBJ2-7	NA	CASSRPGTGCF	TGTGCCAGCTCACGTCCCGGGACAGGGTGCTTC
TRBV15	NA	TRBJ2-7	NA	CATSAGERYEQYF	TGTGCCACCAGCGCAGGGGAGAGGTACGAGCAGTACTTC
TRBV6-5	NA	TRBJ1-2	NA	CASSDQYGYTF	TGTGCCAGCAGCGATCAGTATGGCTACACCTTC
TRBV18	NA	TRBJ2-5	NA	CASSPPGVQETQYF	TGTGCCAGCTCACCCCCGGGAGTCCAAGAGACCCAGTACTTC
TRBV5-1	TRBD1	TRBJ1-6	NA	CASSPLTQGGSPLHF	TGCGCCAGCAGCCCGCTGACGCAGGGGGGTTCACCCCTCCACTTT
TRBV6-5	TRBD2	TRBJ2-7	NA	CASRPGTSGTYEQYF	TGTGCCAGCAGACCCGGGACTAGCGGGACCTACGAGCAGTACTTC
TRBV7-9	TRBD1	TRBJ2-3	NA	CASSYDRATDTQYF	TGTGCCAGCAGTTACGACAGGGCCACAGATACGCAGTATTTT
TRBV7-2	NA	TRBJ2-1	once	CASSALADSSYNEQFF	TGTGCCAGCAGCGCGTTAGCGGATAGCTCCTACAATGAGCAGTTCTTC
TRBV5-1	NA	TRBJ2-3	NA	CASRGGRLGTDTQYF	TGCGCCAGCAGGGGTGGGCGATTGGGAACAGATACGCAGTATTTT
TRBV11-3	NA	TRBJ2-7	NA	CASSLTSNEQYF	TGTGCCAGCAGCTTAACTAGCAACGAGCAGTACTTC
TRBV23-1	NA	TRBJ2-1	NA	CASSQSPPRFSSVHNEQFF	TGCGCCAGCAGTCAAAGCCCTCCCCGGTTTAGCAGCGTGCACAATGAGCAGTTCTTC
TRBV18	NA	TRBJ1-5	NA	CASSPQEQRHQPQHF	TGTGCCAGCTCACCACAGGAACAGAGACATCAGCCCCAGCATTTT
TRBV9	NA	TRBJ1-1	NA	CASSVAGTVMNTEAFF	TGTGCCAGCAGCGTAGCTGGGACTGTTATGAACACTGAAGCTTTCTTT
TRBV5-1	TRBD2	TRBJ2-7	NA	CASSSDLAGGPHEQYF	TGCGCCAGCAGCTCGGATCTAGCGGGAGGGCCCCACGAGCAGTACTTC
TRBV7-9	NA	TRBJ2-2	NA	CASSLASRQQPGELFF	TGTGCCAGCAGCTTAGCGAGCAGACAACAACCCGGGGAGCTGTTTTTT
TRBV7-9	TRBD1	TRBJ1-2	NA	CASSSRDRVGGYTF	TGTGCCAGCAGCTCCCGGGACAGGGTTGGAGGCTACACCTTC
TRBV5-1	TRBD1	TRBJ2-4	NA	CASSVTGTGVYIQYF	TGCGCCAGCAGCGTAACCGGGACAGGGGTTTACATTCAGTACTTC
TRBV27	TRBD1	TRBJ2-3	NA	CASRFGQGGQYF	TGTGCCAGCAGATTCGGACAGGGTGGGCAGTATTTT
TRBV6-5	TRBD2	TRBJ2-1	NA	CASSSKETSGRDEQFF	TGTGCCAGCAGTTCTAAGGAGACTAGCGGGAGGGATGAGCAGTTCTTC
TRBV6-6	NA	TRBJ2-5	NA	CASSSHLDGPGTQYF	TGTGCCAGCAGTTCTCACTTGGACGGCCCGGGGACCCAGTACTTC
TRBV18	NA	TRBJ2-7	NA	CASSPPNPLAQPYEQYF	TGTGCCAGCTCACCACCTAATCCCCTGGCACAGCCCTACGAGCAGTACTTC
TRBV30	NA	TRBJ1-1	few	CAGRRGNTEAFF	TGTGCCGGAAGGAGGGGGAACACTGAAGCTTTCTTT
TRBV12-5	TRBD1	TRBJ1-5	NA	CASGLGDSLSRPQHF	TGTGCTAGTGGTTTGGGGGACAGCCTGAGTCGGCCCCAGCATTTT
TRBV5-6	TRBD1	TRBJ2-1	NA	CASSSQRTGGLYEQFF	TGTGCCAGCAGCTCCCAGCGAACAGGGGGCCTCTATGAGCAGTTCTTC
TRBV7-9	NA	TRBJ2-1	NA	CASSLDPPDEQFF	TGTGCCAGCAGCTTAGATCCCCCCGATGAGCAGTTCTTC
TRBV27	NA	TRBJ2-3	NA	CASNIIASRGTDTQYF	TGTGCCAGCAACATAATAGCGTCTAGGGGGACAGATACGCAGTATTTT
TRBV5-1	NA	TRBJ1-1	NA	CASSQPSNTEAFF	TGCGCCAGCAGCCAACCTTCGAACACTGAAGCTTTCTTT
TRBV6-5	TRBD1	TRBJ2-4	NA	CASSRGGLGKNIQYF	TGTGCCAGCAGTCGAGGGGGCTTGGGCAAAAACATTCAGTACTTC
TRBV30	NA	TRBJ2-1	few	CAWSYLKLSTSNEQFF	TGTGCCTGGAGTTATCTGAAACTAAGTACAAGCAATGAGCAGTTCTTC
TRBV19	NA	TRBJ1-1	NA	CASMRRGEKNTEAFF	TGTGCCAGTATGAGAAGAGGTGAGAAGAACACTGAAGCTTTCTTT
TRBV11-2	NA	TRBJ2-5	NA	CASTMGHVAEWFGETQYF	TGTGCCAGCACCATGGGTCATGTAGCGGAGTGGTTTGGAGAGACCCAGTACTTC
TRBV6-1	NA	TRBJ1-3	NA	CASSEALPSSSGNTIYF	TGTGCCAGCAGTGAAGCGCTTCCGTCAAGCTCTGGAAACACCATATATTTT
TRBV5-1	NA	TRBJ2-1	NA	CASSLVLGGPDNEQFF	TGCGCCAGCAGCTTGGTCCTAGGTGGCCCCGACAATGAGCAGTTCTTC
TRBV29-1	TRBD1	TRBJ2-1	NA	CSVAGTGWDEQFF	TGCAGCGTAGCCGGGACAGGGTGGGATGAGCAGTTCTTC
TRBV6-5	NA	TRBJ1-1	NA	CASNPMGFENTEAFF	TGTGCCAGCAATCCGATGGGGTTTGAGAACACTGAAGCTTTCTTT